The clone carrying this T cell receptor beta chain appeared a single time. This could be a read error, since a much larger clone is one nucleotide away. This record comes from a study of prognosis after radiotherapy for stage I lung cancer. Study at large: Roughly 14 of the patients presented with newly diagnosed primary stage I lung tumors; about five had oligometastatic NSCLC following surgical resection of the primary tumor.

Using two-round multiplex PCR, the authors amplified TCR beta CDR3 from genomic DNA. Amplification in first-round PCR relied on primers specific to each TRBV and TRBJ gene. MiXCR, run by TCRdb on the multiplex PCR reads, gives a single entry per CDR3 protein. The sample comprises around 15,000 distinct CDR3 sequences, 45% to 55% of which are singletons, and roughly 40% rests with the top ten. The specimen comprised PBMCs, sampled before or after stereotactic body radiation therapy (not recorded which). The receptor was derived from a donor at least 50 years old with non-small cell lung cancer.

The CDR3 DNA reads TGTGCCAGCAGCTACTGTACGGCGGGGGGGGGTAGGAAGACCCAGTACTTC. As protein: CASSYCTAGGGRKTQYF. This chain uses TRBV7-9 with TRBJ2-5; the match to TRBD2 covers 9 bases. With 4 bases clipped from V and 6 bases from J, the junction kept 15 bases outside the gene matches. The CDR3 runs to 17 residues. CDR1 and CDR2 from the germline V gene are SEHNR and FQNEAQ (reference sequence).